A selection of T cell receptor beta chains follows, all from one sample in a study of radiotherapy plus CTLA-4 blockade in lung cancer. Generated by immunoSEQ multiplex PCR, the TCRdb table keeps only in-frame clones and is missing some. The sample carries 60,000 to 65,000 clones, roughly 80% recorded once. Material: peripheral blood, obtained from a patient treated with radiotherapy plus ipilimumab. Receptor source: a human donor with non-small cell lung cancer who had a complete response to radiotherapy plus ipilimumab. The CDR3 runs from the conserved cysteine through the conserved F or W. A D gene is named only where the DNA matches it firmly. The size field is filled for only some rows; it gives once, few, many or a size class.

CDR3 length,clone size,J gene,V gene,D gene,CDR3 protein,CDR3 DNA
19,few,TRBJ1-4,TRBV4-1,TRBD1,CASSQSRGELTATNEKLFF,TGCGCCAGCAGCCAAAGCAGGGGGGAGCTTACCGCAACTAATGAAAAACTGTTTTTT
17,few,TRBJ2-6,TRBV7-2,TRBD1,CASSLGDRARGANVLTF,TGTGCCAGCAGCTTAGGGGACAGGGCTCGTGGGGCCAACGTCCTGACTTTC
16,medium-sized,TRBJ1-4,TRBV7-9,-,CASSPMGGQTNEKLFF,TGTGCCAGCAGCCCCATGGGAGGGCAGACTAATGAAAAACTGTTTTTT
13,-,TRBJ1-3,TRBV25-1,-,CASSQPPGNTIYF,TGTGCCAGCAGCCAGCCGCCTGGAAACACCATATATTTT
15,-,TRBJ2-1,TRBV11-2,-,CASSLPRDSYNEQFF,TGTGCCAGCAGCCTACCCCGCGACAGTTACAATGAGCAGTTCTTC
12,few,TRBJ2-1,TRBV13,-,CASRGIRGEQFF,TGTGCCAGCAGAGGGATTCGAGGTGAGCAGTTCTTC
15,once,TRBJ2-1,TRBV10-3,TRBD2,CAISESGGRGNEQFF,TGTGCCATCAGTGAGTCCGGCGGGAGGGGCAATGAGCAGTTCTTC
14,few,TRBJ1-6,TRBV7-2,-,CASSFWRFNSPLHF,TGTGCCAGCAGCTTTTGGAGGTTTAATTCACCCCTCCACTTT
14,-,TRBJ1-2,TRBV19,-,CASSIPGSSGGYTF,TGTGCCAGTAGTATCCCTGGATCTTCGGGGGGCTACACCTTC
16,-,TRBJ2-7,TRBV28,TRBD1,CASSTYTGTGLYEQYF,TGTGCCAGCAGCACATATACCGGGACAGGACTTTACGAGCAGTACTTC
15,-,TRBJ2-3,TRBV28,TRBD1,CASGRDRGGLDTQYF,TGTGCCAGCGGTCGGGACAGGGGTGGTTTAGATACGCAGTATTTT
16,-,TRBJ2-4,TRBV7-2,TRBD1,CASSLALGTGLNIQYF,TGTGCCAGCAGCTTAGCGCTCGGGACAGGCCTAAACATTCAGTACTTC
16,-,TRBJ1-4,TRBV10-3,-,CAISEPQGIANEKLFF,TGTGCCATCAGTGAGCCCCAGGGGATAGCTAATGAAAAACTGTTTTTT
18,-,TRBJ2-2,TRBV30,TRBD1,CAWSQGQGTYSGTGELFF,TGTGCCTGGAGTCAAGGACAGGGGACCTACAGCGGGACCGGGGAGCTGTTTTTT
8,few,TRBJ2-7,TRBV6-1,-,CASSDRVF,TGTGCCAGCAGTGACAGAGTCTTC
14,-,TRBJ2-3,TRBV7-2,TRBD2,CASTVSRGADTQYF,TGTGCCAGCACCGTCTCGCGGGGGGCAGATACGCAGTATTTT
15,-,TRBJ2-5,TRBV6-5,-,CASSYSRGRPVTQYF,TGTGCCAGCAGTTACTCCAGGGGACGGCCTGTGACCCAGTACTTC
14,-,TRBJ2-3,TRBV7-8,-,CASSLGAGTDTQYF,TGTGCCAGCAGCTTAGGGGCAGGCACAGATACGCAGTATTTT
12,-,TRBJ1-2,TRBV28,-,CASNGGSYGYTF,TGTGCCAGCAATGGAGGGTCCTATGGCTACACCTTC
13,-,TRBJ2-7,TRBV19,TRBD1,CASRTTGGYEQYF,TGTGCCAGTAGAACGACAGGGGGCTACGAGCAGTACTTC
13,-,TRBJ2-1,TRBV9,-,CASSVRDYNEQFF,TGTGCCAGCAGCGTAAGGGATTACAATGAGCAGTTCTTC
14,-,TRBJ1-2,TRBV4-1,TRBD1,CASSQGQGYYGYTF,TGCGCCAGCAGCCAAGGACAGGGTTACTATGGCTACACCTTC
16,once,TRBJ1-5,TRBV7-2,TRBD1,CASSVGGQGAGQPQHF,TGTGCCAGCAGCGTAGGTGGACAGGGGGCGGGTCAGCCCCAGCATTTT
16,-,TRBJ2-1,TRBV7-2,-,CASSFRGLGSYNEQFF,TGTGCCAGCAGCTTCAGGGGTCTCGGCTCCTACAATGAGCAGTTCTTC
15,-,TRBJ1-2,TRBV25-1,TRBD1,CASSDSRTGGWGYTF,TGTGCCAGCAGTGACTCTCGGACAGGCGGATGGGGCTACACCTTC
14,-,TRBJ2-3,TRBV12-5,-,CASGPSPTADTQYF,TGTGCTAGTGGCCCCTCCCCGACGGCAGATACGCAGTATTTT
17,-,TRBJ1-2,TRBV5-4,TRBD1,CASSLSRLTGSLYGYTF,TGTGCCAGCAGCTTGAGTCGTTTGACAGGGAGTCTATATGGCTACACCTTC